This TCR beta chain was documented in a study of immune evolution from preneoplasia to lung adenocarcinoma. This clone was observed a handful of times. From germline, CDR1 is SGHRS and CDR2 YFSETQ. This CDR3 has 13 amino acids. The V end lost 2 bases, the J end lost 6 bases, and 9 bases lay between the germline ends. Profiled with immunoSEQ multiplex PCR; TCRdb holds only in-frame clones, not every one. The sample has fewer than 50,000 clones, 70% to 80% seen once. The TCR comes from a person aged 55 to 70 with lung adenocarcinoma. The rearrangement uses TRBV5-1 and TRBJ1-5; a possible D gene is TRBD1 (6 bases). The sequencing sample was made of FFPE invasive lung adenocarcinoma tissue. CDR3: CASSFTGSQPQHF. The CDR3 DNA sequence: TGCGCCAGCAGCTTTACAGGGAGTCAGCCCCAGCATTTT.